This TCR beta chain comes out of a study of cytomegalovirus exposure and HLA in healthy donors. The CDR3 contains 15 residues. Germline V CDR1 and CDR2: MNHEY, SVGAGI. Trimming removed 5 bases at V and 4 bases at J, with 16 bases between. The data were produced by immunoSEQ multiplex PCR, yet TCRdb's version contains in-frame clones alone and is incomplete. This table has roughly 220,000 clones, about 89% appearing once. The chain links TRBV6-5 to TRBJ2-3, with D tentatively TRBD2 (6 bases). The source of this sequence is a woman aged 18-29 years in good health and CMV-seronegative. The sequenced sample was PBMCs. CDR3 amino acids: CASSPGGRRADTQYF. CDR3 sequence (DNA): TGTGCCAGCAGTCCTGGGGGAAGGAGGGCAGATACGCAGTATTTT.